Sequencing of this T cell receptor (beta chain) was carried out in a study of T-cell memory formation after mild COVID-19. The germline CDR1 and CDR2 sequences are LGHNA and YNFKEQ. The CDR3 contains 18 residues. The ends lost 5 bases at V and 6 bases at J; junction bases unmatched: 17. 5'RACE with constant-segment primers yielded barcoded, UMI-tagged TCR alpha and TCR beta cDNA libraries. A single record per CDR3 protein comes from TCRdb applying MiXCR to the 5' RACE reads. The sample carries roughly 100,000 distinct CDR3 sequences, approximately 13% recorded once. There are a few counts of this clonotype. Its antigen is unknown. Study outcomes and limitations: Mainly CM and EM harbored the contracting CD4+ clones; mainly EMRA harbored the CD8+ ones. Specificity for SARS-CoV-2 was not confirmed among the second-wave clones peaking on day 37. Clones that contracted from day 15 to 85 had balanced CD4/CD8; later expanders were CD4+ biased.

The source material was PBMCs or a T cell subset sorted from them (not recorded which). V is TRBV4-2 and J is TRBJ2-3, with 10 positions matching TRBD2. The TCR comes from an adult woman who had mild COVID-19 (a few samples of this study predate the infection). Cell type and time point are not known. The CDR3 DNA is TGTGCCAGCAGCGACGTGGGCCTAGCGGGAGTGTTGGTCGATACGCAGTATTTT. This encodes CASSDVGLAGVLVDTQYF.